This TCR beta chain was observed in a study of cytomegalovirus exposure and HLA in healthy donors. Study conclusions and caveats: 15,000 to 20,000 TCR beta sequences were associated with HLA alleles at 0.05 false discovery rate in a later analysis. The authors later linked a missense DCLRE1C variant to TCR beta V- and J-gene trimming.

In the case of this clone: Its antigen is unknown.

V was shortened by 3 bases and J by 5 bases, with 13 bases between the two germline ends. The CDR3 is 15 residues long. The germline V gene encodes CDR1 LNHDA and CDR2 SQIVND (reference sequence). With 60 Vbeta and 13 Jbeta primers, the PCR was carried out. In the study's own analysis: Roughly 11 million shared chains were among around 78 million unique TCR beta chains counted in a later analysis. Using immunoSEQ multiplex PCR, the repertoire was profiled, and TCRdb retains in-frame clones only, with some absent. That table furnishes V, J and clone size, whereas the DNA furnished D and trimming. The repertoire holds 50,000 or so clones, approximately 52% seen once, with about 11% in the top ten.

The rearrangement links TRBV19 to TRBJ2-2; D is perhaps TRBD1 (5 bases). This sequence originates from a human donor in good health. The sequenced sample consisted of PBMCs. For the CDR3, the DNA is TGTGCCAGTAGTATCCCCCTCAGGGTTACCGGGGAGCTGTTTTTT. Its protein is CASSIPLRVTGELFF.